These 5 T cell receptor beta chains came from one sample sequenced in a study of graft-versus-host responses after intestinal transplantation. These receptors are not linked to any known antigen. The assay was immunoSEQ multiplex PCR, and TCRdb's table has in-frame clones only and misses some. The repertoire holds roughly 73,000 clones, with around 87% as singletons. Sequenced material: unstimulated CD8+ T cells sorted from spleen or lymph node cells, taken before transplant. The source of these receptors is a human donor who was the organ donor for an intestinal transplant.

V gene TRBV5-1 combines with J gene TRBJ1-1, with D perhaps matching TRBD1 (5 bases). From germline, CDR1 is SGHRS and CDR2 YFSETQ. V was cut by 0 bases and J by 6 bases, with 9 bases left in between. CDR3 size: 13 residues. The CDR3 loop is CASSLAGGAEAFF. The DNA of the CDR3 is TGCGCCAGCAGCTTGGCCGGGGGGGCTGAAGCTTTCTTT.

The rearrangement joins TRBV7-8 to TRBJ2-7; 7 nucleotides match TRBD2. The trim removed 5 bases at V and 2 bases at J, leaving 6 bases unmatched. Germline V lookup: CDR1 SGHVS, CDR2 FQNEAQ. This CDR3 has 14 amino acids. The CDR3 region has the DNA TGTGCCAGCAGCGTGGGGGGGAGGCCCTACGAGCAGTACTTC. Translating gives CASSVGGRPYEQYF.

V and J are TRBV11-2 and TRBJ1-1; D may be TRBD1 (5 bases). Germline CDR1 is SGHAT and CDR2 is FQNNGV. V gave up 1 base and J gave up 4 bases, with 10 bases separating them. The CDR3 is made up of 14 amino acids. The CDR3 bases are TGTGCCAGCAGCTTAGCCCCGGGGGGCACTGAAGCTTTCTTT. It codes for CASSLAPGGTEAFF.

This chain links TRBV6-6 with TRBJ2-3; D call uncertain. This CDR3 is built from 14 residues. Deletions cut 5 bases from V and 4 bases from J, with 13 bases between. CDR1 and CDR2 (germline): MNHNY, SVGAGI (reference sequence). CDR3 protein: CASSDGYNADTQYF. The CDR3 bases are TGTGCCAGCAGTGACGGGTATAATGCAGATACGCAGTATTTT.

V usage is TRBV5-1 and J usage is TRBJ1-1; no firm D call. CDR1 is SGHRS and CDR2 is YFSETQ in the germline V gene. Between the trimmed V and J ends, which lost 3 bases and 0 bases, there was a span of 9 bases. The CDR3 is 14 residues long. The CDR3 DNA follows: TGCGCCAGCAGCTGGGGAGACATGAACACTGAAGCTTTCTTT. Translated, it gives CASSWGDMNTEAFF.